Presented here are 8 T cell receptor beta chains from one specimen sequenced in a study of shared T cell receptors in the human thymus. Data came from immunoSEQ multiplex PCR; TCRdb stores just in-frame clones and leaves some out. The table lists under 700,000 clones, approximately 80% of them singletons, with around 0.012% in the top ten. This sample also belongs to another study, concerning human thymus T cells.

The specimen was thymocytes. These receptors originate from a boy under two years old with a congenital heart defect.

The chain couples TRBV6-4 to TRBJ1-2, with 8 bases matching TRBD1. J gave up 8 bases and V 2 bases, and 7 bases lay outside the gene matches. The CDR3 is 14 residues long. Germline lookup yields CDR1 MRHNA and CDR2 SNTAGT. The CDR3 sequence: CASSDPGQGRGYTF. CDR3 DNA sequence: TGTGCCAGCAGTGACCCTGGACAGGGACGGGGCTACACCTTC.

The chain is built from TRBV7-2 and TRBJ2-3; a possible D gene is TRBD2 (6 bases). The V gene lost 4 bases and the J gene lost 0 bases, with 20 bases spanning the gap. The V gene's germline CDR1 is SGHTA and CDR2 FQGNSA. The CDR3 runs to 18 residues. The CDR3 coding sequence is TGTGCCAGCAGCTCTATAGGGCACCCGGGACTCAGCACAGATACGCAGTATTTT. It translates to CASSSIGHPGLSTDTQYF. Full variable domain (rest looked up from reference TRBV7-2 and TRBJ2-3): GAGVSQSPSNKVTEKGKDVELRCDPISGHTALYWYRQSLGQGLEFLIYFQGNSAPDKSGLPSDRFSAERTGGSVSTLTIQRTQQEDSAVYLCASSSIGHPGLSTDTQYFGPGTRLTVL.

The chain joins TRBV5-6 to TRBJ2-7, with 7 bases identical to TRBD2. J lost 7 bases, V lost 4 bases, and 14 bases had no gene match. The CDR3 spans 15 residues. Germline V gene data show CDR1 as SGHDT and CDR2 as YYEEEE. The CDR3 region is CASSGGRETAREQYF. CDR3 DNA sequence: TGTGCCAGCAGCGGAGGGCGGGAGACGGCTAGGGAGCAGTACTTC. The full variable domain, completed using reference TRBV5-6 and TRBJ2-7, is DAGVTQSPTHLIKTRGQQVTLRCSPKSGHDTVSWYQQALGQGPQFIFQYYEEEERQRGNFPDRFSGHQFPNYSSELNVNALLLGDSALYLCASSGGRETAREQYFGPGTRLTVT.

The chain recombines TRBV14 with TRBJ2-7, with TRBD2 identical over 9 bases. The CDR3 is made up of 16 amino acids. V lost 0 bases and J lost 3; bases outside the gene matches: 6. The germline V gene has CDR1 SGHDN and CDR2 FVKESK. The CDR3 bases are TGTGCCAGCAGCCAAGATGTGGCGGGAGGGGGCTACGAGCAGTACTTC. Translation gives CASSQDVAGGGYEQYF.

This sequence joins TRBV6-1 and TRBJ2-5, with D possibly matching TRBD2 (5 bases). V lost 5 bases to trimming and J lost 4 bases, with 14 bases between them. The V gene's germline CDR1 is MNHNS and CDR2 SASEGT. This CDR3 spans 14 amino acids. The CDR3 nucleotides read TGTGCCAGCAGTCGGGAAGGTGAGGCAGAGACCCAGTACTTC. Translated, it gives CASSREGEAETQYF.

The chain carries TRBV7-9 and TRBJ2-7; 7 positions match TRBD2. The CDR3 loop spans 17 amino acids. V shed 5 bases and J 3 bases; nucleotides not matched to a gene: 16. The germline V gene encodes CDR1 SEHNR and CDR2 FQNEAQ (reference sequence). In DNA, the CDR3 is TGTGCCAGCAGCCTGTCCGTCTTCGCGGGAGACAGCTACGAGCAGTACTTC. Its protein is CASSLSVFAGDSYEQYF.

This clone was picked up one time. This chain connects TRBV11-2 to TRBJ1-5; D is unresolved. The CDR3 length is 12 residues. CDR1 SGHAT and CDR2 FQNNGV come from the germline V gene. Trimming removed 1 base at V and 7 bases at J, with 5 bases between. The CDR3 DNA reads TGTGCCAGCAGCTTAGCGAGACAGCCCCAGCATTTT. It codes for CASSLARQPQHF. Drawing the rest from reference TRBV11-2 and TRBJ1-5, the complete variable domain is EAGVAQSPRYKIIEKRQSVAFWCNPISGHATLYWYQQILGQGPKLLIQFQNNGVVDDSQLPKDRFSAERLKGVDSTLKIQPAKLEDSAVYLCASSLARQPQHFGDGTRLSIL.

The chain links TRBV7-8 to TRBJ2-3; 10 bases match TRBD2. CDR3 length: 16 amino acids. V shed 0 bases and J 8 bases; nucleotides not matched to a gene: 8. Looked up from germline, CDR1 is SGHVS and CDR2 is FQNEAQ. The CDR3: CASSLAVGTSVPTQYF. In nucleotides, the CDR3 is TGTGCCAGCAGCTTAGCAGTTGGGACTAGCGTGCCTACGCAGTATTTT.